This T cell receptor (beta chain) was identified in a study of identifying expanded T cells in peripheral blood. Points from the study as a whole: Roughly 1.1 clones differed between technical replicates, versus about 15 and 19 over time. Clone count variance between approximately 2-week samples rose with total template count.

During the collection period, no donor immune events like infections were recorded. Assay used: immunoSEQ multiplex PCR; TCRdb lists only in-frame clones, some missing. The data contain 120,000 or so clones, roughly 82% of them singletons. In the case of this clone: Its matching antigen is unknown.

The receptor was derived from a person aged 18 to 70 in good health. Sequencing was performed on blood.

CDR3 residues: CASSVGTSGFPLGETQYF. The CDR3 DNA reads as TGTGCCAGCAGCGTAGGGACTAGCGGGTTTCCATTAGGGGAGACCCAGTACTTC. This chain connects TRBV9 to TRBJ2-5; 11 bases align to TRBD2. The V and J ends lost 0 bases and 5 bases, in that order; junction bases with no gene match: 12. CDR1 and CDR2 (germline): SGDLS, YYNGEE. CDR3 length equals 18 residues. Supplemented by reference TRBV9 and TRBJ2-5, the full variable domain reads DSGVTQTPKHLITATGQRVTLRCSPRSGDLSVYWYQQSLDQGLQFLIQYYNGEERAKGNILERFSAQQFPDLHSELNLSSLELGDSALYFCASSVGTSGFPLGETQYFGPGTRLLVL.